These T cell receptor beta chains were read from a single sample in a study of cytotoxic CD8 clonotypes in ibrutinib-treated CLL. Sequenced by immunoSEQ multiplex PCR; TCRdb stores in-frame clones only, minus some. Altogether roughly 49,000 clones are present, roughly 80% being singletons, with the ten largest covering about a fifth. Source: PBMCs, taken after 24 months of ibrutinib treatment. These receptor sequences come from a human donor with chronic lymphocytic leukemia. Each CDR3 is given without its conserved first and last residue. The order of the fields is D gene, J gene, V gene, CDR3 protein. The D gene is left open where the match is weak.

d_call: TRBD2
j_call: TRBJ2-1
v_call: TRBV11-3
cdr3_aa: ASSSGLAGTYNEQF

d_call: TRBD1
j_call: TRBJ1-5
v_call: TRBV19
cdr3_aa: ASKEGASSQPQH

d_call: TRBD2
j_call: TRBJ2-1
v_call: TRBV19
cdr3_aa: ASSGASGGSNEQF

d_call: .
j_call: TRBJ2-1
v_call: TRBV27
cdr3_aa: ASSSPWEQF

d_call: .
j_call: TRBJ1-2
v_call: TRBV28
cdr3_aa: ASRLAGVYGYT

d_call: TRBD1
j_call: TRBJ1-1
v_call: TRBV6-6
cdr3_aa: ASSYPGQVTEAF

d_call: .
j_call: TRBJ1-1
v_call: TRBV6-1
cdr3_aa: ASSPLGVEAF

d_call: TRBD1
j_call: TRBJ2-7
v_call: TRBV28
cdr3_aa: ASSSGQAPYEQY

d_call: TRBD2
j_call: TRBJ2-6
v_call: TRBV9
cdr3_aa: ASSIFPPGLAHSGANVLT

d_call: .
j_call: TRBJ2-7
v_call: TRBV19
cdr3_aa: ASSIRAKEVGGQYEQY

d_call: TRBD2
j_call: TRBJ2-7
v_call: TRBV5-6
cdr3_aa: ASSFPGLAYEQY